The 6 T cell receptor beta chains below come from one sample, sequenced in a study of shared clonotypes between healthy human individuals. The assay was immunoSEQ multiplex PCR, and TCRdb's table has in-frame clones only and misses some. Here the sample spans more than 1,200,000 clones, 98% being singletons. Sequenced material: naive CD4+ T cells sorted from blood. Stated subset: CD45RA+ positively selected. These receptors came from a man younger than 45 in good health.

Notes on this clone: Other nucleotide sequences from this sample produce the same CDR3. CDR3 in amino acids: CASSGGLAGGETQYF. The CDR3 DNA is TGCGCCAGCAGCGGGGGACTAGCGGGAGGAGAGACCCAGTACTTC. V usage is TRBV5-1 and J usage is TRBJ2-5; TRBD2 agrees at 15 bases. The CDR3 sequence is 15 residues long. The germline gives CDR1 SGHRS, CDR2 YFSETQ. V shed 4 bases, J shed 4 bases, and the junction held 2 bases outside the gene matches. Drawing the rest from reference TRBV5-1 and TRBJ2-5, the complete variable domain is KAGVTQTPRYLIKTRGQQVTLSCSPISGHRSVSWYQQTPGQGLQFLFEYFSETQRNKGNFPGRFSGRQFSNSRSEMNVSTLELGDSALYLCASSGGLAGGETQYFGPGTRLLVL.

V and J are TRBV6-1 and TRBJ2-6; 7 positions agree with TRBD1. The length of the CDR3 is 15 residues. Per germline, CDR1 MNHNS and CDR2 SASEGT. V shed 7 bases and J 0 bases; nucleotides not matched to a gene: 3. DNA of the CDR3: TGTGCCAGCACTCCAGGGGGCTCTGGGGCCAACGTCCTGACTTTC. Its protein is CASTPGGSGANVLTF.

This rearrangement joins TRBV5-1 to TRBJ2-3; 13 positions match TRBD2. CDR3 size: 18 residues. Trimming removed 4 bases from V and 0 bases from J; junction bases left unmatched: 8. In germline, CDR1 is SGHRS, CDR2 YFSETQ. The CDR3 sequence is CASSKTSGRNPSTDTQYF. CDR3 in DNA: TGCGCCAGCAGCAAGACTAGCGGGAGGAATCCTAGCACAGATACGCAGTATTTT.

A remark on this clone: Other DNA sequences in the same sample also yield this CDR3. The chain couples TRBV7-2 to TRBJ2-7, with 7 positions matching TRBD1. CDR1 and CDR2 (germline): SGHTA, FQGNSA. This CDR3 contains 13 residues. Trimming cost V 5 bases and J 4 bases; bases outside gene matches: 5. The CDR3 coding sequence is TGTGCCAGCAGCGCTGGGACAGCATACGAGCAGTACTTC. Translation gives CASSAGTAYEQYF.

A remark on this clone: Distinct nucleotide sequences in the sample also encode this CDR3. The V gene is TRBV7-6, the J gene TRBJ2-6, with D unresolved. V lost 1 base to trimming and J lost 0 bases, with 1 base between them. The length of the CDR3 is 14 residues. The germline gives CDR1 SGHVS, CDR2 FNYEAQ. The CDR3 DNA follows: TGTGCCAGCAGCTTAGGCTCTGGGGCCAACGTCCTGACTTTC. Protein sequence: CASSLGSGANVLTF.

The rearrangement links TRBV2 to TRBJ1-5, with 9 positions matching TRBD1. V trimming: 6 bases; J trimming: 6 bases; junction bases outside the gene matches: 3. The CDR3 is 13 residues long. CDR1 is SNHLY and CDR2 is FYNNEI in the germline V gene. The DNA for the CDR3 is TGTGCCAGCAGACAGGGGGCATTTCAGCCCCAGCATTTT. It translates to CASRQGAFQPQHF.